The 5 T cell receptor beta chains in this list originate from one sample, sequenced in a study of T cell responses to AZD1222 COVID-19 vaccine. Here immunoSEQ multiplex PCR was the method, and the copy in TCRdb shows in-frame clones only, minus some. The data hold 100,000 or so clones, with approximately 90% observed a single time. The starting material was peripheral blood, obtained on day 0 of AZD1222 vaccination. Receptors were obtained from an adult in good health.

This clone was observed a few times. The rearrangement links TRBV14 to TRBJ2-5; D is perhaps TRBD1 (6 bases). Germline loops: CDR1 SGHDN, CDR2 FVKESK. V was trimmed by 5 bases and J by 8 bases, leaving 18 bases between them. The CDR3 covers 14 residues. The CDR3 spells CASSAGARSETQYF. The CDR3 nucleotides read TGTGCCAGCAGCGCAGGGGCGCGTTCCGAAACCCAGTACTTC.

On this clone: The junction does not match germline at one end; this may be a read error. This chain joins TRBV5-1 and TRBJ1-1; 9 nucleotides align to TRBD1. CDR1 is SGHRS, CDR2 YFSETQ, per germline. This CDR3 contains 14 residues. The CDR3 sequence: CASSVPGQGSEAFF. CDR3 nucleotide sequence: TGTGCCAGCAGCGTCCCGGGACAGGGTTCTGAAGCTTTCTTT.

V and J are TRBV6-4 and TRBJ1-2; D gene uncertain. CDR1 is MRHNA, CDR2 SNTAGT, per germline. Trimming cost V 5 bases and J 8 bases, with 18 bases left between them. The CDR3 has 14 residues. Here the CDR3 reads CASSSLPGSGGYTF. Here the CDR3 DNA reads TGTGCCAGCAGTTCACTCCCGGGTAGTGGGGGCTACACCTTC.

V usage is TRBV14 and J usage is TRBJ1-1, with D possibly matching TRBD1 (6 bases). There are 13 residues in the CDR3. Germline V gene data show CDR1 as SGHDN and CDR2 as FVKESK. V lost 2 bases to trimming and J lost 6 bases, with 10 bases between them. CDR3 in amino acids: CASSQTKGAEAFF. DNA for the CDR3: TGTGCCAGCAGCCAAACGAAGGGGGCTGAAGCTTTCTTT.

This clone was detected once. For the CDR3, the DNA is TGTGCCAGCAGCTTATCTCCAGGGGTGGACTATGGCTACACCTTC. Encoded protein: CASSLSPGVDYGYTF. The rearrangement uses TRBV11-3 and TRBJ1-2, with D maybe TRBD1 (6 bases). Trimming removed 2 bases at V and 3 bases at J, with 13 bases between. Germline-derived CDR1 and CDR2 are SGHNT and YENEEA. The CDR3 consists of 15 residues.